This TCR beta chain was captured by sequencing in a study of HIV-infected patients and healthy controls. This clonotype was detected many times. Via MiXCR, TCRdb re-called the 5' RACE reads, giving one row per CDR3 protein. In the table there are around 18,000 distinct CDR3 sequences, about a sixth of which are singletons. This clonotype was obtained from a human donor in good health. Sequencing was done on a sample of CD8+ T cells from blood.

CDR3: CASSHGGPYEQYF. The DNA for the CDR3 is TGTGCCAGCAGTCACGGAGGGCCATACGAGCAGTACTTC. The chain links TRBV6-2 or TRBV6-3 to TRBJ2-7; the D gene is possibly TRBD2 (6 bases). Trimming removed 5 bases at V and 4 bases at J, with 12 bases between. CDR1 and CDR2 (germline): MNHEY, SVGEGT. The CDR3 totals 13 residues.